The 22 T cell receptor beta chains given below trace back to one sample, sequenced in a study of type 1 and type 2 diabetes patients. Amplification started from genomic DNA. A primer set of 30 forward and 13 reverse primers amplified the CDR3. TCRdb passed the multiplex PCR reads through MiXCR, listing each CDR3 protein once. This sample carries fewer than 300,000 distinct CDR3 sequences, roughly 50% of them seen once, and the ten largest clones take about 13%. Sequenced input: peripheral blood mononuclear cells (PBMCs). These TCRs come from a man aged 18 to 29 with type 2 diabetes.

The gene calls are TRBV28 and TRBJ2-5; D is possibly TRBD2 (6 bases). The DNA matches TRBJ2-7 better at its end, which makes the J call doubtful. Germline V gene lookup returns CDR1 MDHEN and CDR2 SYDVKM. CDR3 length: 12 residues. The CDR3 nucleotides are TGTGCCAGCAGTTTACGGAGGGGCGAGCAGTACTTC. This codes for CASSLRRGEQYF.

The chain combines TRBV5-1 with TRBJ2-1, with 10 positions matching TRBD2. CDR3 length: 15 residues. The germline gives CDR1 SGHRS, CDR2 YFSETQ. V gave up 2 bases and J gave up 4 bases; unmatched junction bases: 3. The DNA for the CDR3 is TGCGCCAGCAGCTTACGGACTAGCGGTTACAATGAGCAGTTCTTC. Its protein product is CASSLRTSGYNEQFF.

The rearrangement joins TRBV29-1 to TRBJ1-2, with D unclear. The germline V gene encodes CDR1 SQVTM and CDR2 ANQGSEA. CDR3 length: 15 amino acids. V lost 0 bases, J lost 4 bases, and 15 bases lay in between. This CDR3 reads CSVEDSSAVFYGYTF. The CDR3 DNA follows: TGCAGCGTTGAAGATTCTTCGGCAGTCTTCTATGGCTACACCTTC.

Concerning this clonotype: At one of its ends the junction is not consistent with the germline gene, which may arise from a read error. The chain recombines TRBV2 with TRBJ2-5; D not resolved. CDR1 and CDR2 (germline): SNHLY, FYNNEI. The CDR3 contains 14 residues. The CDR3 loop reads CAISESRWEETQYF. Here the CDR3 DNA reads TGTGCCATCAGTGAGAGTCGCTGGGAAGAGACCCAGTACTTC.

V is TRBV12-3 or TRBV12-4 and J is TRBJ1-2, with 9 bases matching TRBD1. CDR3 length equals 12 residues. Trimming cost V 3 bases and J 11 bases; bases outside gene matches: 4. CDR3 DNA sequence: TGTGCCAGCAGTTTGAAAGGGACAGGGTACACCTTC. It yields the protein CASSLKGTGYTF.

This clonotype was observed once. V usage is TRBV6-5 and J usage is TRBJ2-7; 10 bases line up with TRBD1. The CDR3 runs 17 residues. With 7 bases clipped from V and 1 base from J, the junction kept 13 bases outside the gene matches. Germline values: CDR1 MNHEY, CDR2 SVGAGI. CDR3 coding DNA: TGTGCCAGCACTCCCACCCTCGGGGGACAGGGGTCCTACGAGCAGTACTTC. It translates to CASTPTLGGQGSYEQYF.

This clonotype was detected a few times. The CDR3 here is CASSFPRKDGRSLWIHF. CDR3 nucleotides: TGTGCCAGCAGCTTCCCTAGAAAGGACGGACGGAGTCTTTGGATCCACTTT. The chain joins TRBV7-2 to TRBJ1-6, with D unclear. CDR1 and CDR2 (germline): SGHTA, FQGNSA. CDR3 length equals 17 residues. The germline V and J ends were trimmed by 3 bases and 17 bases, with 29 bases remaining between them.

The V call is TRBV19, the J call TRBJ2-1; D is possibly TRBD1 (5 bases). The CDR3 sequence is 13 residues long. Trimming stripped 4 bases from V and 9 bases from J, with 13 bases between. The germline V gene has CDR1 LNHDA and CDR2 SQIVND (reference sequence). The CDR3: CASSTIRVGEQFF. The CDR3 coding sequence is TGTGCCAGTAGTACAATCAGGGTTGGTGAGCAGTTCTTC. Full variable domain (remainder filled in from reference TRBV19 and TRBJ2-1): DGGITQSPKYLFRKEGQNVTLSCEQNLNHDAMYWYRQDPGQGLRLIYYSQIVNDFQKGDIAEGYSVSREKKESFPLTVTSAQKNPTAFYLCASSTIRVGEQFFGPGTRLTVL.

This clonotype was counted only a few times. The chain carries TRBV27 and TRBJ2-5; tentatively, D is TRBD2 (5 bases). Trimming shortened V by 2 bases and J by 6 bases, and 7 bases separated the two germline ends. This CDR3 is built from 12 residues. Looked up from germline, CDR1 is MNHEY and CDR2 is SMNVEV (reference sequence). CDR3 amino acids: CASSLAGQTQYF. Written as DNA, the CDR3 is TGTGCCAGCAGTTTAGCGGGTCAGACCCAGTACTTC.

This clonotype has a handful of counts. The chain recombines TRBV25-1 with TRBJ1-6; a weak D match, TRBD1 (5 bases). This CDR3 region has 15 residues. Germline CDR1 and CDR2: MGHDK and SYGVNS. Trimming took off 1 base at V and 7 bases at J, with 11 bases between the two ends. CDR3: CASSESGGKNSPLHF. The CDR3 nucleotides are TGTGCCAGCAGTGAATCCGGGGGTAAGAATTCACCCCTCCACTTT.

A note on this clonotype: This may arise from a read error, as a much more abundant clone is one base away. This chain connects TRBV15 to TRBJ2-5, with a weak D call TRBD2 (6 bases). Germline V gene data show CDR1 as LNHNV and CDR2 as YYDKDF (reference sequence). V was clipped by 1 base and J by 4 bases, with 16 bases between them. This CDR3 has 16 amino acids. The CDR3 protein is CATSRARELGRETQYF. CDR3 bases: TGTGCCACCAGCAGAGCACGGGAGTTGGGGCGAGAGACCCAGTACTTC. The whole variable domain, filled in from reference TRBV15 and TRBJ2-5, reads DAMVIQNPRYQVTQFGKPVTLSCSQTLNHNVMYWYQQKSSQAPKLLFHYYDKDFNNEADTPDNFQSRRPNTSFCFLDIRSPGLGDTAMYLCATSRARELGRETQYFGPGTRLLVL.

This clonotype turned up a few times. Its ends do not fully match the called genes, so a read error is possible. This rearrangement joins TRBV7-7 to TRBJ2-2; D ambiguous. Germline V gene sequence: CDR1 SSHAT, CDR2 FNYEAQ (reference sequence). This CDR3 has 13 amino acids. The CDR3 sequence: CASSLTNTGELFF. The CDR3 DNA sequence: TGTGCTAGCAGCTTAACCAACACCGGGGAGCTGTTTTTT.

The chain couples TRBV20-1 to TRBJ2-7; D might be TRBD2 (6 bases). The germline V gene has CDR1 DFQATT and CDR2 SNEGSKA (reference sequence). Deletions cut 0 bases from V and 0 bases from J, with 30 bases between. The CDR3 has 21 amino acids. The CDR3 protein is CSARDPGIHFASGPSSYEQYF. In DNA, the CDR3 is TGCAGTGCTAGAGATCCGGGGATACATTTCGCGAGCGGGCCAAGCTCCTACGAGCAGTACTTC.

The chain has TRBV19 and TRBJ1-2; TRBD1 agrees at 8 bases. V lost 9 bases to trimming and J lost 5 bases; unmatched junction nucleotides: 11. The CDR3 extends over 14 amino acids. Germline loops: CDR1 LNHDA, CDR2 SQIVND (reference sequence). The CDR3 nucleotides read TGTGCCAGCAGCCCCACGACAGGGGATTATGGCTACACCTTC. The encoded protein is CASSPTTGDYGYTF.

The chain has TRBV28 and TRBJ1-2; 11 bases are shared with TRBD1. V trimming: 6 bases; J trimming: 5 bases; junction bases outside the gene matches: 23. The CDR3 is made up of 20 amino acids. Per the germline V gene, CDR1 is MDHEN and CDR2 is SYDVKM. DNA of the CDR3: TGTGCCAGCAGGAGTACCAAGGAAGGGTCTCGGACAGGGGGCCGGTATGGCTACACCTTC. Translated: CASRSTKEGSRTGGRYGYTF.

Only a few counts were recorded for this clonotype. The chain recombines TRBV9 with TRBJ2-7; D not certain. The CDR3 is 14 residues long. Germline V gene sequence: CDR1 SGDLS, CDR2 YYNGEE. Trimming shortened V by 2 bases and J by 0 bases, and 9 bases separated the two germline ends. In DNA, the CDR3 is TGTGCCAGCAGCGTGACGGAAATCTCCTACGAGCAGTACTTC. Amino acid sequence: CASSVTEISYEQYF.

There are a few counts of this clonotype. J is TRBJ2-2 and V is TRBV5-1, with 8 positions matching TRBD1. V was clipped by 2 bases and J by 5 bases; unmatched bases: 11. CDR3 length: 17 amino acids. The V gene's germline CDR1 is SGHRS and CDR2 YFSETQ. CDR3 sequence (DNA): TGCGCCAGCAGCTTCAGGAGACAGGGGCCCATAACCGGGGAGCTGTTTTTT. It is translated as CASSFRRQGPITGELFF.

This clonotype was seen a single time. V usage is TRBV11-2 and J usage is TRBJ2-3, with D possibly being TRBD1 (5 bases). V was clipped by 5 bases and J by 0 bases, with 12 bases between them. The CDR3 consists of 15 residues. The germline gives CDR1 SGHAT, CDR2 FQNNGV. The CDR3 sequence is CASSRARQSTDTQYF. In DNA form, the CDR3 reads TGTGCCAGCAGCAGGGCTCGACAGAGCACAGATACGCAGTATTTT.

V gene TRBV10-1 combines with J gene TRBJ2-1; 12 nucleotides match TRBD2. The CDR3 has 15 residues. Germline V gene sequence: CDR1 WNHNN, CDR2 SYGVQD (reference sequence). V lost 5 bases and J lost 9; bases outside the gene matches: 8. In nucleotides, the CDR3 is TGCGCCAGCAGTTCTACTAGCGGGGGGAAGGGTGAGCAGTTCTTC. Protein product: CASSSTSGGKGEQFF.

The chain carries TRBV7-6 and TRBJ2-7; 10 positions agree with TRBD1. Losses at the gene ends were 5 bases for V and 6 bases for J; bases not matched to a gene: 4. The length of the CDR3 is 13 residues. Germline V gene sequence: CDR1 SGHVS, CDR2 FNYEAQ. CDR3 sequence: CASSPGTGAEQYF. CDR3 bases: TGTGCCAGCAGCCCTGGGACAGGGGCCGAGCAGTACTTC.

This chain uses TRBV6-5 with TRBJ2-1, with 7 bases identical to TRBD2. The junction had 9 bases not matched to a gene; V was cut back by 7 bases and J by 6 bases. There are 14 residues in the CDR3. The germline V gene has CDR1 MNHEY and CDR2 SVGAGI. Here the CDR3 reads CASMTSPNSNEQFF. The CDR3 nucleotides are TGTGCCAGCATGACTAGCCCCAATTCCAATGAGCAGTTCTTC.

V gene TRBV19 combines with J gene TRBJ2-1; TRBD2 might be the D (5 bases). This CDR3 is built from 13 residues. Germline CDR1 and CDR2: LNHDA and SQIVND (reference sequence). Trimming removed 1 base from V and 6 bases from J, with 7 bases in between. The CDR3 loop reads CASSIALANEQFF. CDR3 in DNA: TGTGCCAGTAGTATAGCCCTAGCCAATGAGCAGTTCTTC.